Given below is one TCR beta chain in context. The data stem from a study of blood T cell repertoires in COVID-19. Sequencing used immunoSEQ multiplex PCR; TCRdb keeps in-frame clones, though not all of them. Of around 50,000 clones in the sample, 70% to 90% were seen once. Specimen: peripheral blood. The sequence was obtained from a man aged 40-55 years with active COVID-19.

In DNA form, the CDR3 reads TGTGCCAGCAGTTTTGGGGCCCCAGTAAGTCATCAGCCCCAGCATTTT. Translation: CASSFGAPVSHQPQHF. The chain carries TRBV27 and TRBJ1-5; D possibly corresponds to TRBD1 (5 bases). Trimming removed 3 bases at V and 5 bases at J, with 17 bases between. The CDR3 extends over 16 amino acids. Germline assignment: CDR1 MNHEY and CDR2 SMNVEV (reference sequence).